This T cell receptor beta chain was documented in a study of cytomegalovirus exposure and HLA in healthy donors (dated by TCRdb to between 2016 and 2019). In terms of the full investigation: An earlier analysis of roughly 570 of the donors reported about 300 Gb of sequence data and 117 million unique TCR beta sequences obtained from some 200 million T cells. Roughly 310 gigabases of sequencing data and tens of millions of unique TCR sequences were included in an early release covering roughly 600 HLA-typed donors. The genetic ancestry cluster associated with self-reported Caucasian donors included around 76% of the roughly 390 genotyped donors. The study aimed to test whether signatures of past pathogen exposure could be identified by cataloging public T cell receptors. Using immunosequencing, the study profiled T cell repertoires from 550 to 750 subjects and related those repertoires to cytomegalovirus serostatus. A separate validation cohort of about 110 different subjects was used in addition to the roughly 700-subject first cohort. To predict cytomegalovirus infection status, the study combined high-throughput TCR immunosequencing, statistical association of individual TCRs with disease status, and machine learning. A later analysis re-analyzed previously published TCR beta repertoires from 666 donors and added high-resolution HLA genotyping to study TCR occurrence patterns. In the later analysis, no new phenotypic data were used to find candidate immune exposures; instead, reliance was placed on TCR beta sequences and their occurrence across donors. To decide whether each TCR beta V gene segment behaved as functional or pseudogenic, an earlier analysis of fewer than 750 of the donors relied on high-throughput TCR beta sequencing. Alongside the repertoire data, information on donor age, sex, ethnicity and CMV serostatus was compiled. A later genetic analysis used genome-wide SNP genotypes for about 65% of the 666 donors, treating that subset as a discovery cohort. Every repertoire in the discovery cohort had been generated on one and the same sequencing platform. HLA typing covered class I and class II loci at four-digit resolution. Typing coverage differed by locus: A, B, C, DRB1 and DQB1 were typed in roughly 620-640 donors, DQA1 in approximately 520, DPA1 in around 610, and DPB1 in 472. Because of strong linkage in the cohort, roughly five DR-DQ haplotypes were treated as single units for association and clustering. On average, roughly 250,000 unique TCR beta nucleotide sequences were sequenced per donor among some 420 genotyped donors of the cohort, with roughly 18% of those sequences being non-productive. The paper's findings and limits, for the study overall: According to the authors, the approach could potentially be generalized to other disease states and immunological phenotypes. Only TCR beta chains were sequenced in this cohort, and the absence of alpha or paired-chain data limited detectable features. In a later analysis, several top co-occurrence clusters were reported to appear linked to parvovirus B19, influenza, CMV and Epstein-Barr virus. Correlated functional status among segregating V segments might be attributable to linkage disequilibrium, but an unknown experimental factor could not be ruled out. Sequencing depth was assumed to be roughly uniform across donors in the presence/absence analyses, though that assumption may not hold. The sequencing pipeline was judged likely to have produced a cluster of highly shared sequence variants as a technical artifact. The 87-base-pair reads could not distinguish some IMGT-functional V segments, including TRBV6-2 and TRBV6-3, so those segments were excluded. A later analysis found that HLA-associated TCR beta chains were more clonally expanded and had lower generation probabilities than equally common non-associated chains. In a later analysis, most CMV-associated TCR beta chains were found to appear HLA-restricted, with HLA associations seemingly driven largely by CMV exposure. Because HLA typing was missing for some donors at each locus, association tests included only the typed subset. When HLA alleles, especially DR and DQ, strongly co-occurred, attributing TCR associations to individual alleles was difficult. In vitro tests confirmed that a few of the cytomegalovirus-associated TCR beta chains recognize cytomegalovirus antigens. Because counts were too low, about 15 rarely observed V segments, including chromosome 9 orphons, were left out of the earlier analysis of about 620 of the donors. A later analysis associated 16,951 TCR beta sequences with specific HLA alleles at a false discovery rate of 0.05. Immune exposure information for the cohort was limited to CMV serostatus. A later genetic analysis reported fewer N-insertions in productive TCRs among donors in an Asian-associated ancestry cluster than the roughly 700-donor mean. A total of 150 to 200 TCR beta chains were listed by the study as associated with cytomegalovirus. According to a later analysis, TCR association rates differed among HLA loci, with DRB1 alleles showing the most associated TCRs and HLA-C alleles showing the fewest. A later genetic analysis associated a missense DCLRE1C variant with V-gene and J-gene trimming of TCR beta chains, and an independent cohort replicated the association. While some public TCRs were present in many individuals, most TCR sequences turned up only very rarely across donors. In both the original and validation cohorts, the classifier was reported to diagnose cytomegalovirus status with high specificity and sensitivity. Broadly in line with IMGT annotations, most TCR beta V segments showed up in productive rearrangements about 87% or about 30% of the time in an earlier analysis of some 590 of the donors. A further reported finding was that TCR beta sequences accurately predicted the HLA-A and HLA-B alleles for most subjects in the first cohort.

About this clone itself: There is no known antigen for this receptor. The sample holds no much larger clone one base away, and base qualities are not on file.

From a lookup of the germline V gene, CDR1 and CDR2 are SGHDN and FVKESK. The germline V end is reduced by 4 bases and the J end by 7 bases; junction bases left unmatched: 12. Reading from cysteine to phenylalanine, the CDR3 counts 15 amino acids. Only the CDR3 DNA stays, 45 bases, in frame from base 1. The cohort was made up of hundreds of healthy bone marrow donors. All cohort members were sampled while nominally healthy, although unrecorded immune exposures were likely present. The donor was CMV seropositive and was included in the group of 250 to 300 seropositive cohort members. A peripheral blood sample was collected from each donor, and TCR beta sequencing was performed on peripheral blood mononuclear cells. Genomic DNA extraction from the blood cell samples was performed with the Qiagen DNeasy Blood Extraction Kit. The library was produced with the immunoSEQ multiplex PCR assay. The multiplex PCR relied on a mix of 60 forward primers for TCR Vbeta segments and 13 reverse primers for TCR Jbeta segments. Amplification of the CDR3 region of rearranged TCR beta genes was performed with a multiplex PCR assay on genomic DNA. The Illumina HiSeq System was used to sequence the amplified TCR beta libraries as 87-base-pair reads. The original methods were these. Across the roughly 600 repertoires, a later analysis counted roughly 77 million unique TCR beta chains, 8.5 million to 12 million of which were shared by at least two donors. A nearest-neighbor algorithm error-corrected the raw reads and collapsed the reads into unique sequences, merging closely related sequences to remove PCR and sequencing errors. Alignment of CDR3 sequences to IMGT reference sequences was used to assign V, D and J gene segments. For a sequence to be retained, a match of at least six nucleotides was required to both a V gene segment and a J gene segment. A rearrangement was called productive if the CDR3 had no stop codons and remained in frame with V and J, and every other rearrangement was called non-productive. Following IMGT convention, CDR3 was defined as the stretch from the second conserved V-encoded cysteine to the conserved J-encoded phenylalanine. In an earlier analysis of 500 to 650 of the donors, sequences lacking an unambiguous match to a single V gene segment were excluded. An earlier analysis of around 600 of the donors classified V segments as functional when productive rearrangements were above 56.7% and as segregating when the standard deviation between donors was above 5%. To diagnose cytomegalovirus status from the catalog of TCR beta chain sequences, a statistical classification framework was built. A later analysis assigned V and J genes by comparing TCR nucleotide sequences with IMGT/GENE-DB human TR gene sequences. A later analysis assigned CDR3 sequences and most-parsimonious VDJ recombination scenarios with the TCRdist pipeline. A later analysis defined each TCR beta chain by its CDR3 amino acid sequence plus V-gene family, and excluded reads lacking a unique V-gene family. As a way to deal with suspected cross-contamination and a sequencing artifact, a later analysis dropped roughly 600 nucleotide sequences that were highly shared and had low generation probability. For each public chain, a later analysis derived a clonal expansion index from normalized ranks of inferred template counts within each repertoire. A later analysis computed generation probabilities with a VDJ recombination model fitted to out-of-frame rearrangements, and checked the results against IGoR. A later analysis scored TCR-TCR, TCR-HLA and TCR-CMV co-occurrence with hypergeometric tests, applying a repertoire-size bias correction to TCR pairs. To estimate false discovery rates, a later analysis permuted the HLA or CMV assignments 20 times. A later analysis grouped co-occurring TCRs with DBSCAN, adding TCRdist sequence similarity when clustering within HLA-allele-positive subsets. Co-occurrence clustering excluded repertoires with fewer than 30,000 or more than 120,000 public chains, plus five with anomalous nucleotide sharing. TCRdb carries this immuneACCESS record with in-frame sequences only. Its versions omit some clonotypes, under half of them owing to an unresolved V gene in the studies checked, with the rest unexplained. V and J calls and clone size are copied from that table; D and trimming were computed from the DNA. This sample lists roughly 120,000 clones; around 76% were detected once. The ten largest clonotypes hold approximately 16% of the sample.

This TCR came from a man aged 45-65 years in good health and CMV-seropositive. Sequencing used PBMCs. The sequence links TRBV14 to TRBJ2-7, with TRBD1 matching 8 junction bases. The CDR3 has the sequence CASSRQGTGLGEQYF. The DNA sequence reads TGTGCCAGCAGCCGACAGGGGACCGGCCTGGGAGAGCAGTACTTC.